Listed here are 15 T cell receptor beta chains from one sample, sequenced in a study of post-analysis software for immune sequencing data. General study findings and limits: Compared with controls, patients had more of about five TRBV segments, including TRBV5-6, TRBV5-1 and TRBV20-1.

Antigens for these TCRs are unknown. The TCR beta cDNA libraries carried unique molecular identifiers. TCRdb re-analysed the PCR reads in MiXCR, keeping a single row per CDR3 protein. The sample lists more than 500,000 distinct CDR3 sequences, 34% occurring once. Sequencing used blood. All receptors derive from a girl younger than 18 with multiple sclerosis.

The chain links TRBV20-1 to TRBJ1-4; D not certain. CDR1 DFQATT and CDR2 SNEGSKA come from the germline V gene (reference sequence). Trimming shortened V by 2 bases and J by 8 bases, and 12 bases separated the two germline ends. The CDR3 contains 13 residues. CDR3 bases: TGCAGTGCTAGACCCGGGCCCCCAGAAAAACTGTTTTTT. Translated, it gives CSARPGPPEKLFF.

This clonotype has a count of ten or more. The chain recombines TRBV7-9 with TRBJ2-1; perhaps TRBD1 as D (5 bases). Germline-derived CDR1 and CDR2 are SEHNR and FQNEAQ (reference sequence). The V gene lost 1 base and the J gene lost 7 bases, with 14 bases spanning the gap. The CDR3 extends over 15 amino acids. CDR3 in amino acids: CASSLEGRVGNEQFF. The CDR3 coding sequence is TGTGCCAGCAGCTTAGAGGGCAGGGTAGGGAATGAGCAGTTCTTC.

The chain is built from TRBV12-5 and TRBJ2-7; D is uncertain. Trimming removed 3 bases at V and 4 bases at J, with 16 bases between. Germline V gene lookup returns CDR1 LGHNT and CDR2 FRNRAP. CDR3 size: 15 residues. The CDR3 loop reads CASGFSTGSRYEQYF. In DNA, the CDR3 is TGTGCTAGTGGTTTCTCAACCGGGTCCCGATACGAGCAGTACTTC.

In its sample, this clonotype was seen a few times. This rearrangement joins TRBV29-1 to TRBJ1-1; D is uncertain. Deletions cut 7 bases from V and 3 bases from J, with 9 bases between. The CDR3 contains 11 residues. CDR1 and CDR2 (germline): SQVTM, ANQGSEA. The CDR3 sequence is CSARTDTEAFF. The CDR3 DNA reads TGCAGCGCCAGAACCGACACTGAAGCTTTCTTT. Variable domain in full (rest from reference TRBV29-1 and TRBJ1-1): SAVISQKPSRDICQRGTSLTIQCQVDSQVTMMFWYRQQPGQSLTLIATANQGSEATYESGFVIDKFPISRPNLTFSTLTVSNMSPEDSSIYLCSARTDTEAFFGQGTRLTVV.

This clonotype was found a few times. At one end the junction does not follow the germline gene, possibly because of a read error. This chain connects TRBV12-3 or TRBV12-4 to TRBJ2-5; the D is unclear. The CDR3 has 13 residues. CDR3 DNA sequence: TGTGCCAGCAGCTTAGGGTCTCCACGGTACCAGTACTTC. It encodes CASSLGSPRYQYF.

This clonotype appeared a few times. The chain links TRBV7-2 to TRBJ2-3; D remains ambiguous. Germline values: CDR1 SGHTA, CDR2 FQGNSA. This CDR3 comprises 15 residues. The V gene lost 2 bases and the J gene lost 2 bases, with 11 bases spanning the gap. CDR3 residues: CASSLWKSSTDTQYF. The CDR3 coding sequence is TGTGCCAGCAGCTTATGGAAAAGTTCCACAGATACGCAGTATTTT.

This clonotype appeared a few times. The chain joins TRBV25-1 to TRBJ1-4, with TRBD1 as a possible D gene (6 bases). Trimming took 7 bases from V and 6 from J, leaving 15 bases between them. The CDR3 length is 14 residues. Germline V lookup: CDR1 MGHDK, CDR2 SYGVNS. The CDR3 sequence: CASTATGGYEKLFF. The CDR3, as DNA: TGTGCCAGCACCGCGACAGGAGGTTATGAAAAACTGTTTTTT. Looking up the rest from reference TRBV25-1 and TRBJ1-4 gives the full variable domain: EADIYQTPRYLVIGTGKKITLECSQTMGHDKMYWYQQDPGMELHLIHYSYGVNSTEKGDLSSESTVSRIRTEHFPLTLESARPSHTSQYLCASTATGGYEKLFFGSGTQLSVL.

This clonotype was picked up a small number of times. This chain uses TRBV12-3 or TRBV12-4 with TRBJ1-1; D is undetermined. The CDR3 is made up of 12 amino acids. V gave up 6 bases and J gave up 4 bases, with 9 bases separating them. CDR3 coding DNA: TGTGCCAGCAGGCGCGGGAGCACTGAAGCTTTCTTT. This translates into CASRRGSTEAFF.

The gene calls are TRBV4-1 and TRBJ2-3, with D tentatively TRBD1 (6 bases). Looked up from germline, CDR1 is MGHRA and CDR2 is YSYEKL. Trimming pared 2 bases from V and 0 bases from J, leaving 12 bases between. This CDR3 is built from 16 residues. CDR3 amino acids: CASSQRDITSTDTQYF. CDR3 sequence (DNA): TGCGCCAGCAGCCAAAGGGACATTACTAGCACAGATACGCAGTATTTT.

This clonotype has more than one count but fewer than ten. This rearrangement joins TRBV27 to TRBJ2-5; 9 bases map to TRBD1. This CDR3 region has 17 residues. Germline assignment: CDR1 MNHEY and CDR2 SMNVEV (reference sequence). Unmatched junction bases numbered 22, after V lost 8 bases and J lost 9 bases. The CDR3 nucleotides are TGTGCCAGCTATTATCCCAGAGGAGGGGACAGGGAGAGGGCCCAGTACTTC. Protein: CASYYPRGGDRERAQYF.

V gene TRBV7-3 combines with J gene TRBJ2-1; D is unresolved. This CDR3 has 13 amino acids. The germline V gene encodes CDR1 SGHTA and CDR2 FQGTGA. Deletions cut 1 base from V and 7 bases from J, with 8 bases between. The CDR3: CASSLNPRNEQFF. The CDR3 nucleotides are TGTGCCAGCAGCTTAAACCCCAGGAATGAGCAGTTCTTC. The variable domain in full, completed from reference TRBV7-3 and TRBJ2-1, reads GAGVSQTPSNKVTEKGKYVELRCDPISGHTALYWYRQSLGQGPEFLIYFQGTGAADDSGLPNDRFFAVRPEGSVSTLKIQRTERGDSAVYLCASSLNPRNEQFFGPGTRLTVL.

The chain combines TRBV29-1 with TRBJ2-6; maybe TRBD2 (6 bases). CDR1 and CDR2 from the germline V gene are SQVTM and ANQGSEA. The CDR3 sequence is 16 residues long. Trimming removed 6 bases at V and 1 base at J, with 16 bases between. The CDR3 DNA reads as TGCAGCGTCGGCCACGCGGGATCTTCTGGGGCCAACGTCCTGACTTTC. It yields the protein CSVGHAGSSGANVLTF.

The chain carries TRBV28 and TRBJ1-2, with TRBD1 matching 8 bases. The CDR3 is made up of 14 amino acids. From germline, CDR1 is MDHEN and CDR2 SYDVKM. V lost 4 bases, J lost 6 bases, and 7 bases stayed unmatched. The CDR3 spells CASSSRQGLNGYTF. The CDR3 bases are TGTGCCAGCAGTTCCAGACAGGGGCTCAATGGCTACACCTTC.

The CDR3 sequence: CSVGSGRNTEAFF. Here the CDR3 DNA reads TGCAGCGTTGGTTCGGGGCGGAACACTGAAGCTTTCTTT. The chain is built from TRBV29-1 and TRBJ1-1; perhaps TRBD1 as D (5 bases). The CDR3 is 13 amino acids. The germline CDR1 and CDR2 sequences are SQVTM and ANQGSEA. The V and J ends lost 4 bases and 1 base respectively, with 10 bases between them.

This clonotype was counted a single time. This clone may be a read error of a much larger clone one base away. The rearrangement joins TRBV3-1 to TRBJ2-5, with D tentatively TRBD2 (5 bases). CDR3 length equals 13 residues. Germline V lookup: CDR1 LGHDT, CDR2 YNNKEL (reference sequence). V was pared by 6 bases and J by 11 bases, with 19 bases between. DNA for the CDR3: TGTGCCAGCAGGCCCCTGGGAGTCGATGAGCAGTACTTC. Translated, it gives CASRPLGVDEQYF.